The 21 T cell receptor beta chains below come from one sample, sequenced in a study of tumor and adjacent non-tumor tissue in lung cancer. RNA was extracted from bulk tissue without any cell sorting. Three rounds of nested PCR, following a modified ARM-PCR protocol, produced the TCRbeta library. One entry per CDR3 protein results from TCRdb running MiXCR on the multiplex PCR reads. The sample includes around 140,000 distinct CDR3 sequences, approximately 66% seen only once; the top ten take 15% to 20%. Sample: lung tumor tissue. The receptors were gathered from a man between 60 and 75 years old with small cell lung cancer.

Note on this clonotype: A much more abundant neighbour one base away suggests this may be a read error. The J gene is TRBJ2-1, the V gene TRBV20-1; 10 bases fit TRBD2. Germline values: CDR1 DFQATT, CDR2 SNEGSKA (reference sequence). V was clipped by 6 bases and J by 5 bases; unmatched bases: 7. The CDR3 covers 14 residues. CDR3 coding DNA: TGCAGTGCGCCACTAGCGGGAATAGACAATGAGCAGTTCTTC. Amino acid sequence: CSAPLAGIDNEQFF.

Details on this clonotype: The junction and the germline gene differ at one end; a read error may be behind it. The V gene is TRBV4-1, the J gene TRBJ2-3; no clear D gene. The germline V gene has CDR1 MGHRA and CDR2 YSYEKL. The CDR3 totals 15 residues. CDR3 bases: TGCGCCAGCAGACAAGAACAGTACAGCACAGATACGCAGTATTTT. Translated: CASRQEQYSTDTQYF.

This chain uses TRBV11-1 with TRBJ2-7; D call uncertain. From germline, CDR1 is SGHAT and CDR2 FQDESV (reference sequence). The CDR3 sequence is 14 residues long. The CDR3 region is CASSLVRSSYKQYV. The CDR3 nucleotides are TGTGCAAGCAGCTTAGTACGGAGCTCCTACAAGCAGTACGTC.

The chain combines TRBV10-3 with TRBJ1-1; weak D call: TRBD1 (6 bases). Trimming stripped 5 bases from V and 4 bases from J, with 11 bases between. Germline values: CDR1 ENHRY, CDR2 SYGVKD. The CDR3 covers 13 residues. CDR3 region: CAISQSDSTEAFF. CDR3 nucleotide sequence: TGTGCCATCAGTCAATCGGACAGCACTGAAGCTTTCTTT.

Concerning this clonotype: At one of its ends the junction is not consistent with the germline gene, which may arise from a read error. The chain is built from TRBV11-2 and TRBJ2-1, with 7 bases aligning to TRBD1. The germline V gene has CDR1 SGHAT and CDR2 FQNNGV. The length of the CDR3 is 12 residues. The CDR3: CVSRYRGDEQFF. Written as DNA, the CDR3 is TGTGTCAGCAGGTACAGGGGAGATGAGCAGTTCTTC.

This clonotype was detected only a few times. The chain joins TRBV2 to TRBJ1-1, with D possibly TRBD1 on 5 matching bases. The V end lost 7 bases, the J end lost 5 bases, and 14 bases lay between the germline ends. Germline CDR1 and CDR2: SNHLY and FYNNEI. This CDR3 spans 13 amino acids. CDR3 loop: CASNRAGRTEAFF. CDR3 sequence (DNA): TGTGCCAGCAATAGGGCAGGGCGAACTGAAGCTTTCTTT.

The chain carries TRBV4-1 and TRBJ1-5; D is unclear. There are 18 residues in the CDR3. Trimming removed 4 bases at V and 0 bases at J, with 19 bases between. The germline V gene has CDR1 MGHRA and CDR2 YSYEKL. The CDR3 region has the DNA TGCGCCAGCAGCCTGAGCCCGATTGGAGGCAATAGCAATCAGCCCCAGCATTTT. Amino acid sequence: CASSLSPIGGNSNQPQHF.

In this sample, this clonotype turned up many times. J is TRBJ2-5 and V is TRBV29-1; possibly TRBD1 for D (6 bases). Germline-derived CDR1 and CDR2 are SQVTM and ANQGSEA. Trimming took 2 bases from V and 5 from J, leaving 6 bases between them. The length of the CDR3 is 11 residues. The CDR3 loop reads CSVETGETQYF. CDR3 DNA: TGCAGCGTTGAAACAGGGGAGACCCAGTACTTC.

Concerning this clonotype: With a much larger clone just one base away, this may be a read error. The chain uses TRBV20-1 and TRBJ2-3; TRBD2 aligns across 12 bases. Germline trimming cut 1 base from V and 5 bases from J; bases unmatched to any gene: 4. The CDR3 runs to 15 residues. The germline V gene encodes CDR1 DFQATT and CDR2 SNEGSKA (reference sequence). The CDR3 protein is CSARGLAGVKDTQYF. In DNA form, the CDR3 reads TGCAGTGCTAGAGGACTAGCGGGGGTGAAAGATACGCAGTATTTT.

Concerning this clonotype: A read error is likely, as this CDR3 ends without the conserved phenylalanine or tryptophan. It is unclear where the CDR3 begins or ends on the DNA, so no DNA is shown, and the CDR3 is as TCRdb lists it. This chain links TRBV20-1 with TRBJ2-1; no DNA check was done on the table's D call, TRBD1. The length of the CDR3 is 14 amino acids, counting both ends. Germline CDR1 is DFQATT and CDR2 is SNEGSKA (reference sequence). The CDR3 loop reads CSAPLPGTGDEKFL.

On this clonotype itself: This sequence may be a read error, since a much larger clone differs from it by one base. The chain uses TRBV6-2 or TRBV6-3 and TRBJ2-1; possible D gene TRBD1, 6 bases. From germline, CDR1 is MNHEY and CDR2 SVGEGT. Trimming pared 6 bases from V and 6 bases from J, leaving 21 bases between. The CDR3 loop spans 16 amino acids. Written as DNA, the CDR3 is TGTGCCAGCAGAGACCCCGGGAATAGCAGGGGCAATGAGCAGTTCTTC. This gives the protein CASRDPGNSRGNEQFF.

This clonotype occurred once. The rearrangement joins TRBV4-1 to TRBJ2-1, with 7 bases matching TRBD2. Per the germline V gene, CDR1 is MGHRA and CDR2 is YSYEKL. The trim removed 0 bases at V and 6 bases at J, leaving 8 bases unmatched. The CDR3 runs to 16 residues. The CDR3 nucleotides read TGCGCCAGCAGCCAAGAAGAAGCGGGATGGGTCAATGAGCAGTTCTTC. Its translation is CASSQEEAGWVNEQFF.

As for this clonotype: In this CDR3 the conserved last residue, phenylalanine or tryptophan, is missing, so a read error is likely. The chain uses TRBV11-2 and TRBJ2-6; D is possibly TRBD1 (6 bases). The CDR3 has 17 amino acids. The germline CDR1 and CDR2 sequences are SGHAT and FQNNGV. CDR3 in amino acids: CTSSLDWDISGANVLTL. In DNA form, the CDR3 reads TGTACGAGCAGCTTAGACTGGGACATATCTGGGGCCAACGTCCTGACTTTA.

The J gene is TRBJ2-2, the V gene TRBV7-9; D is unclear. Germline CDR1 SEHNR, CDR2 FQNEAQ (reference sequence). The CDR3 runs 14 residues. The V end lost 7 bases, the J end lost 4 bases, and 13 bases lay between the germline ends. The CDR3 nucleotides read TGTGCCAGCAACTTTTCGAGGTCCACCGGGGAGCTGTTTTTT. Its protein product is CASNFSRSTGELFF.

This clonotype has a count of ten or more. V gene TRBV29-1 combines with J gene TRBJ1-1; maybe TRBD1 (5 bases). V was trimmed by 7 bases and J by 1 base, leaving 10 bases between them. Germline loops: CDR1 SQVTM, CDR2 ANQGSEA. This CDR3 is built from 12 residues. The CDR3 DNA follows: TGCAGCGCCGGAAGGGGGAACACTGAAGCTTTCTTT. Amino acids: CSAGRGNTEAFF.

V is TRBV11-2 and J is TRBJ1-4; D possibly corresponds to TRBD1 (5 bases). V gave up 5 bases and J gave up 7 bases, with 14 bases separating them. The CDR3 covers 14 residues. Germline-derived CDR1 and CDR2 are SGHAT and FQNNGV. CDR3 sequence: CASSTDSHSEKLFF. For the CDR3, the DNA is TGTGCCAGCAGCACCGACAGCCACAGTGAAAAACTGTTTTTT.

On this clonotype: A read error may produce the germline difference seen at one junction end. This chain connects TRBV29-1 to TRBJ1-5; D gene unclear. There are 13 residues in the CDR3. Per germline, CDR1 SQVTM and CDR2 ANQGSEA. The DNA for the CDR3 is TGCAGCGTTCTCACACGCAGCAATCAGCCCAAGCATTTT. Translated: CSVLTRSNQPKHF.

Regarding this clonotype: It may be a read error: a sequence one base away is much more abundant. This chain connects TRBV29-1 to TRBJ2-7; D is possibly TRBD2 (6 bases). Germline lookup yields CDR1 SQVTM and CDR2 ANQGSEA. This CDR3 has 13 residues. V was pared by 4 bases and J by 5 bases, with 15 bases between. The CDR3 coding sequence is TGCAGCGTTGTGCCGGCAGGGAGGAACGAGCAGTACTTC. This translates into CSVVPAGRNEQYF.

Note on this clonotype: One end of the junction fails to match germline, which may point to a read error. The chain has TRBV5-1 and TRBJ1-2, with 7 bases fitting TRBD1. This CDR3 region has 16 residues. Germline CDR1 reads SGHRS; CDR2 reads YFSETQ. CDR3 sequence reads: CASSFSTGANFYGYTF. CDR3 nucleotides: TGCGCCAGCAGCTTTTCCACAGGGGCAAATTTCTATGGTTACACCTTC.

There are a few counts of this clonotype. The chain joins TRBV5-1 to TRBJ1-5; TRBD1 might be the D (5 bases). In germline, CDR1 is SGHRS, CDR2 YFSETQ. The CDR3 is 14 amino acids. The V end lost 4 bases, the J end lost 3 bases, and 11 bases lay between the germline ends. The CDR3 loop reads CASSAGDPNQPQHF. CDR3 DNA sequence: TGCGCCAGCAGCGCGGGGGACCCCAATCAGCCCCAGCATTTT.

Note on this clonotype: At one end, the junction sequence differs from germline, possibly due to a read error. This rearrangement joins TRBV20-1 to TRBJ2-1; no clear D gene. Germline V CDR1 and CDR2: DFQATT, SNEGSKA (reference sequence). The CDR3 runs 14 residues. Here the CDR3 DNA reads TGCAGTGCTAGGTACCGCACCCACTACGATGAGCAGTTCTTC. It yields the protein CSARYRTHYDEQFF.